The 18 T cell receptor beta chains presented below share a single source sample, sequenced in a study of PD-L1 blockade in urothelial cancer. Time point indicated: peripheral blood 6 weeks after treatment start. TCRdb's table, derived via immunoSEQ multiplex PCR, lists solely in-frame clones and lacks some. The table has about 130,000 clones, roughly 82% seen once. Source: PBMCs, taken around atezolizumab (anti-PD-L1) treatment. All receptors come from a man in his fifties or sixties with urothelial cancer.

The V call is TRBV4-1, the J call TRBJ1-3; D remains unclear. This CDR3 has 16 amino acids. Trimming stripped 1 base from V and 4 bases from J, with 14 bases between. Per the germline V gene, CDR1 is MGHRA and CDR2 is YSYEKL. As DNA, the CDR3 is TGCGCCAGCAGCCAAGTGGGCGCGGGCTGGGGAAACACCATATATTTT. This sequence encodes CASSQVGAGWGNTIYF.

The V and J genes are TRBV6-5 and TRBJ2-7; TRBD1 matches at 8 bases. J gave up 10 bases and V 4 bases, and 15 bases lay outside the gene matches. Germline CDR1 reads MNHEY; CDR2 reads SVGAGI. This CDR3 has 15 residues. The CDR3 DNA follows: TGTGCCAGCAGTTCATGGCAAGGACAGGGTGGCGAACAGTACTTC. It translates to CASSSWQGQGGEQYF.

This clone was seen a handful of times. The V call is TRBV10-2, the J call TRBJ2-1; D is undetermined. V dropped 5 bases and J dropped 3 bases, with 5 bases sitting between them. The germline CDR1 and CDR2 sequences are WSHSY and SAAADI. The CDR3 is 12 amino acids. CDR3 nucleotide sequence: TGCGCCAGCAGTCCAGACTACAATGAGCAGTTCTTC. This sequence encodes CASSPDYNEQFF.

This rearrangement joins TRBV5-4 to TRBJ2-7; 10 positions agree with TRBD2. V shed 0 bases and J 4 bases; nucleotides not matched to a gene: 7. Germline V lookup: CDR1 SGHNT, CDR2 YYREEE (reference sequence). The CDR3 sequence is 16 residues long. The DNA for the CDR3 is TGTGCCAGCAGCTTGGGGCTAGCGGGAGCGGGGTACGAGCAGTACTTC. Its translation: CASSLGLAGAGYEQYF.

The V gene is TRBV5-4, the J gene TRBJ2-6; possibly TRBD2 for D (5 bases). The CDR3 has 16 residues. Trimming cost V 4 bases and J 4 bases, with 15 bases left between them. Germline V lookup: CDR1 SGHNT, CDR2 YYREEE (reference sequence). This CDR3 reads CASSPDWVGGANVLTF. CDR3 nucleotide sequence: TGTGCCAGCAGCCCGGACTGGGTGGGCGGGGCCAACGTCCTGACTTTC.

The chain has TRBV5-1 and TRBJ2-5, with 10 nucleotides matching TRBD2. Germline CDR1 and CDR2: SGHRS and YFSETQ. J lost 4 bases, V lost 0 bases, and 6 bases had no gene match. This CDR3 comprises 16 residues. The CDR3 reads CASSLGPSGRGETQYF. The CDR3 DNA is TGCGCCAGCAGCTTGGGACCCAGCGGGAGGGGAGAGACCCAGTACTTC.

The CDR3 protein is CASSLRDRVAPLHF. CDR3 coding DNA: TGTGCCAGCAGCCTCCGGGACAGGGTTGCACCCCTCCACTTT. The V call is TRBV5-4, the J call TRBJ1-6, with 9 nucleotides matching TRBD1. The CDR3 loop spans 14 amino acids. Losses at the gene ends were 4 bases for V and 11 bases for J; bases not matched to a gene: 7. Germline V CDR1 and CDR2: SGHNT, YYREEE (reference sequence).

The J gene is TRBJ2-2, the V gene TRBV27; 10 bases match TRBD2. After removal of 1 base from V and 6 bases from J, the junction contained 8 bases not matched to a gene. The CDR3 extends over 17 amino acids. From germline, CDR1 is MNHEY and CDR2 SMNVEV (reference sequence). The CDR3 nucleotides are TGTGCCAGCAGTTTATTCCTCTTAAGCGGGAGGGCCGGGGAGCTGTTTTTT. Its translation is CASSLFLLSGRAGELFF.

Worth noting for this clone: Within the sample, other DNA sequences also encode this same CDR3. V usage is TRBV7-2 and J usage is TRBJ2-7; TRBD1 aligns across 8 bases. Germline lookup yields CDR1 SGHTA and CDR2 FQGNSA. The CDR3 is 15 amino acids. The junction had 5 bases not matched to a gene; V was cut back by 1 base and J by 3 bases. The CDR3 loop is CASSLVPGGGYEQYF. CDR3 in DNA: TGTGCCAGCAGCTTAGTCCCAGGGGGCGGCTACGAGCAGTACTTC.

The V gene is TRBV15, the J gene TRBJ2-7; 7 bases map to TRBD2. The trim removed 5 bases at V and 0 bases at J, leaving 10 bases unmatched. Looked up from germline, CDR1 is LNHNV and CDR2 is YYDKDF (reference sequence). The CDR3 loop spans 16 amino acids. CDR3: CATSSVMWGGSYEQYF. The CDR3 region has the DNA TGTGCCACCAGCTCAGTGATGTGGGGGGGCTCCTACGAGCAGTACTTC.

This clone turned up a few times. The chain recombines TRBV5-6 with TRBJ1-2; D not resolved. Looked up from germline, CDR1 is SGHDT and CDR2 is YYEEEE. V lost 4 bases and J 5 bases, leaving 15 bases between the germline ends. The CDR3 has 14 amino acids. The DNA of the CDR3 is TGTGCCAGCAGCCCCGGTGGAGGATTGTATGGCTACACCTTC. Its protein product is CASSPGGGLYGYTF.

This clone was observed a single time. The chain employs TRBV7-2 and TRBJ2-1; no clear D gene. CDR3 size: 14 residues. Germline V gene lookup returns CDR1 SGHTA and CDR2 FQGNSA. V lost 1 base and J lost 5, with 9 bases in between. The CDR3 loop reads CASSLVSQNNEQFF. The CDR3 bases are TGTGCCAGCAGCTTAGTTTCCCAAAACAATGAGCAGTTCTTC.

The chain links TRBV7-2 to TRBJ2-7, with 10 bases fitting TRBD2. This CDR3 region has 14 residues. Germline V gene lookup returns CDR1 SGHTA and CDR2 FQGNSA. Unmatched junction bases numbered 6, after V lost 6 bases and J lost 4 bases. Here the CDR3 reads CASSFRTSGYEQYF. The CDR3 DNA follows: TGTGCCAGCAGTTTCAGGACTAGCGGATACGAGCAGTACTTC.

The chain carries TRBV29-1 and TRBJ2-3; 7 nucleotides agree with TRBD2. After removal of 0 bases from V and 11 bases from J, the junction contained 5 bases not matched to a gene. The length of the CDR3 is 12 residues. CDR1 SQVTM and CDR2 ANQGSEA come from the germline V gene. The DNA for the CDR3 is TGCAGCGTTGAAGATTGGGCTAGCGGGCAGTATTTT. Translating it yields CSVEDWASGQYF.

The chain links TRBV7-9 to TRBJ2-5; 7 positions match TRBD2. Germline values: CDR1 SEHNR, CDR2 FQNEAQ (reference sequence). Unmatched junction bases numbered 10, after V lost 4 bases and J lost 2 bases. CDR3 size: 16 residues. The CDR3 nucleotides are TGTGCCAGCAGCTGGGGGGGACCTGGTCTGCAAGAGACCCAGTACTTC. This translates into CASSWGGPGLQETQYF.

J is TRBJ2-1 and V is TRBV28; D is undetermined. This CDR3 has 11 amino acids. V gave up 4 bases and J gave up 5 bases, with 3 bases separating them. Germline V gene sequence: CDR1 MDHEN, CDR2 SYDVKM. Here the CDR3 reads CASSSNNEQFF. CDR3 in DNA: TGTGCCAGCAGTTCAAACAATGAGCAGTTCTTC.

The V and J genes are TRBV7-9 and TRBJ1-2; D possibly corresponds to TRBD1 (6 bases). The CDR3 is 15 residues long. The germline V gene encodes CDR1 SEHNR and CDR2 FQNEAQ (reference sequence). Deletions cut 4 bases from V and 4 bases from J, with 16 bases between. The CDR3: CASSSSGGRSYGYTF. The CDR3 DNA reads as TGTGCCAGCAGCTCTAGCGGGGGCCGTAGCTATGGCTACACCTTC.

This chain connects TRBV27 to TRBJ1-4; unclear D gene. The CDR3 covers 12 residues. Trimming stripped 6 bases from V and 8 bases from J, with 10 bases between. CDR1 and CDR2 (germline): MNHEY, SMNVEV (reference sequence). The CDR3 DNA is TGTGCCAGCAGAGCGGGGTTAGAAAAACTGTTTTTT. This encodes CASRAGLEKLFF. The entire variable domain, with the rest obtained from reference TRBV27 and TRBJ1-4, is as follows: EAQVTQNPRYLITVTGKKLTVTCSQNMNHEYMSWYRQDPGLGLRQIYYSMNVEVTDKGDVPEGYKVSRKEKRNFPLILESPSPNQTSLYFCASRAGLEKLFFGSGTQLSVL.